A single sample gave rise to the 22 T cell receptor beta chains below, sequenced in a study of shared clonotypes between healthy human individuals. Using immunoSEQ multiplex PCR, the repertoire was profiled, and TCRdb retains in-frame clones only, with some absent. The table shows 2 million or so clones, with roughly 94% occurring only once. Sequencing used naive CD4+ T cells sorted from blood. Subset defined: CD45RA+ positively selected. Every receptor here comes from a man between 18 and 29 years old in good health.

V and J are TRBV5-6 and TRBJ1-2, with 11 nucleotides matching TRBD1. There are 18 residues in the CDR3. Germline trimming cut 3 bases from V and 0 bases from J; bases unmatched to any gene: 10. Germline V lookup: CDR1 SGHDT, CDR2 YYEEEE. The CDR3 DNA follows: TGTGCCAGCAGCTCTGACCGGGACAGGGGGACCGCTAACTATGGCTACACCTTC. Protein sequence: CASSSDRDRGTANYGYTF.

The V call is TRBV7-9, the J call TRBJ2-7; 9 bases map to TRBD1. The CDR3 totals 14 residues. In germline, CDR1 is SEHNR, CDR2 FQNEAQ (reference sequence). With 5 bases clipped from V and 4 bases from J, the junction kept 6 bases outside the gene matches. The DNA of the CDR3 is TGTGCCAGCAGCACCGGGACAGGGCTTTACGAGCAGTACTTC. It yields the protein CASSTGTGLYEQYF.

V is TRBV10-2 and J is TRBJ1-3; perhaps TRBD1 as D (6 bases). The CDR3 runs to 14 residues. V was clipped by 7 bases and J by 2 bases, with 12 bases between them. Germline values: CDR1 WSHSY, CDR2 SAAADI. The DNA for the CDR3 is TGCGCCAGCACCGATCAGGGGACTGGAAACACCATATATTTT. It specifies CASTDQGTGNTIYF.

In its sample, this clone was seen once. Other nucleotide sequences from this sample produce the same CDR3. V and J are TRBV29-1 and TRBJ1-2; 7 nucleotides line up with TRBD1. CDR1 and CDR2 (germline): SQVTM, ANQGSEA. With V trimmed by 0 bases and J by 4 bases, 5 bases remained unmatched. The CDR3 extends over 14 amino acids. CDR3 in DNA: TGCAGCGTTGAAGATCGGGGGGACAGCTATGGCTACACCTTC. Translating it yields CSVEDRGDSYGYTF.

The chain carries TRBV19 and TRBJ1-4; TRBD1 agrees at 8 bases. Trimming cost V 5 bases and J 1 base; bases outside gene matches: 6. This CDR3 is built from 16 residues. In germline, CDR1 is LNHDA, CDR2 SQIVND (reference sequence). CDR3 bases: TGTGCCAGTAGTGCGGACAGGGTGTTAACTAATGAAAAACTGTTTTTT. Its protein is CASSADRVLTNEKLFF.

This clone was observed a single time. The chain recombines TRBV27 with TRBJ2-7; TRBD2 matches 10 bases. Per germline, CDR1 MNHEY and CDR2 SMNVEV (reference sequence). V gave up 0 bases and J gave up 3 bases; unmatched junction bases: 5. The CDR3 sequence is 16 residues long. The CDR3 is CASSLSSGRANYEQYF. CDR3 sequence (DNA): TGTGCCAGCAGTTTATCGAGCGGGAGGGCGAACTACGAGCAGTACTTC.

This clone was seen repeatedly, ten times or more. J is TRBJ1-2 and V is TRBV10-2; the D is unclear. Looked up from germline, CDR1 is WSHSY and CDR2 is SAAADI. The CDR3 loop spans 13 amino acids. Trimming took 6 bases from V and 2 from J, leaving 10 bases between them. The CDR3 bases are TGCGCCAGCAGCGTACAGAGAAACTATGGCTACACCTTC. It yields the protein CASSVQRNYGYTF.

The chain has TRBV28 and TRBJ2-7; D remains ambiguous. V lost 7 bases, J lost 4 bases, and 11 bases lay in between. This CDR3 comprises 12 residues. CDR1 and CDR2 (germline): MDHEN, SYDVKM. The CDR3 nucleotides read TGTGCCAGCACTTCTGGGCGGTACGAGCAGTACTTC. This encodes CASTSGRYEQYF.

The chain carries TRBV18 and TRBJ2-7; possibly TRBD1 for D (6 bases). The CDR3 covers 17 residues. CDR1 KGHSH and CDR2 LQKENI come from the germline V gene. V lost 5 bases to trimming and J lost 2 bases, with 22 bases between them. The CDR3 nucleotides read TGTGCCAGCTCAAGGGGTGTAGTAGGGCAGGGGCCCTACGAGCAGTACTTC. It specifies CASSRGVVGQGPYEQYF.

V gene TRBV28 combines with J gene TRBJ2-1, with D maybe TRBD2 (5 bases). Trimming stripped 6 bases from V and 3 bases from J, with 18 bases between. CDR3 length equals 16 residues. Looked up from germline, CDR1 is MDHEN and CDR2 is SYDVKM. CDR3 in amino acids: CASSISALPLYNEQFF. The CDR3 DNA follows: TGTGCCAGCAGCATTAGCGCCCTCCCTCTCTACAATGAGCAGTTCTTC.

The chain links TRBV7-8 to TRBJ2-7; D ambiguous. The germline V gene has CDR1 SGHVS and CDR2 FQNEAQ. V lost 2 bases and J 2 bases, leaving 10 bases between the germline ends. The length of the CDR3 is 14 residues. Here the CDR3 DNA reads TGTGCCAGCAGCTTACCGCCCCACACCTACGAGCAGTACTTC. This sequence encodes CASSLPPHTYEQYF.

The chain carries TRBV28 and TRBJ2-7, with 7 nucleotides matching TRBD1. Trimming at V came to 3 bases and at J to 3 bases, leaving 5 bases not matched to a gene. The germline V gene has CDR1 MDHEN and CDR2 SYDVKM. This CDR3 is 14 amino acids long. The DNA of the CDR3 is TGTGCCAGCAGTTTGCACAGGGGAAACTACGAGCAGTACTTC. Translating it yields CASSLHRGNYEQYF.

V usage is TRBV6-6 and J usage is TRBJ2-1, with 9 bases aligning to TRBD2. The V segment lost 6 bases and the J segment 4 bases; nucleotides outside the gene matches: 7. Per the germline V gene, CDR1 is MNHNY and CDR2 is SVGAGI (reference sequence). The CDR3 sequence is 15 residues long. Here the CDR3 DNA reads TGTGCCAGCAGACCGCCTAGCGGGGAATACAATGAGCAGTTCTTC. Amino acid sequence: CASRPPSGEYNEQFF.

V gene TRBV5-1 combines with J gene TRBJ2-5; D remains unclear. The CDR3 is 16 residues long. Germline-derived CDR1 and CDR2 are SGHRS and YFSETQ. Trimming stripped 0 bases from V and 7 bases from J, with 19 bases between. CDR3 nucleotides: TGCGCCAGCAGCTTGGGGTCGGACCCTCGTCGTTGGACCCAGTACTTC. Translated: CASSLGSDPRRWTQYF.

Worth noting for this clone: Distinct nucleotide sequences in the sample also encode this CDR3. The CDR3 DNA sequence: TGCAGCGTTGATCCAGGTAGCACAGATACGCAGTATTTT. The encoded protein is CSVDPGSTDTQYF. V gene TRBV29-1 combines with J gene TRBJ2-3, with D hard to call. The V end lost 3 bases, the J end lost 0 bases, and 7 bases lay between the germline ends. CDR1 SQVTM and CDR2 ANQGSEA come from the germline V gene. CDR3 size: 13 residues.

The J gene is TRBJ2-7, the V gene TRBV6-1; TRBD1 matches at 7 bases. Germline V gene sequence: CDR1 MNHNS, CDR2 SASEGT. With 4 bases clipped from V and 2 bases from J, the junction kept 11 bases outside the gene matches. The CDR3 loop spans 16 amino acids. The CDR3 DNA reads as TGTGCCAGCAGTGTAGACAGGGTGGGGCCCCCCTACGAGCAGTACTTC. Amino acid sequence: CASSVDRVGPPYEQYF.

The chain joins TRBV6-6 to TRBJ2-7; TRBD1 or TRBD2 may be the D gene (5 bases each). Looked up from germline, CDR1 is MNHNY and CDR2 is SVGAGI (reference sequence). With 0 bases removed from V and 3 bases from J, the gap between germline ends came to 15 bases. CDR3 length: 16 residues. The CDR3 bases are TGTGCCAGCAGTTACTCGGCCGGGACCAGAGACTACGAGCAGTACTTC. Its translation is CASSYSAGTRDYEQYF.

Ten or more counts support this clone. The chain uses TRBV4-2 and TRBJ1-6; D remains ambiguous. The CDR3 spans 20 residues. Germline loops: CDR1 LGHNA, CDR2 YNFKEQ. Between the trimmed V and J ends, which lost 4 bases and 0 bases, there was a span of 22 bases. Here the CDR3 DNA reads TGTGCCAGCAGCCCCACCCATATATATCAAAAGAGCTCCTATAATTCACCCCTCCACTTT. Translated: CASSPTHIYQKSSYNSPLHF.

The count of this clone is one. The chain recombines TRBV2 with TRBJ2-7; D is perhaps TRBD1 (6 bases). This CDR3 has 14 residues. CDR1 is SNHLY and CDR2 is FYNNEI in the germline V gene. The V and J ends lost 3 bases and 6 bases respectively, with 15 bases between them. CDR3 residues: CASSEAGALPEQYF. In DNA form, the CDR3 reads TGTGCCAGCAGTGAGGCAGGGGCTCTACCCGAGCAGTACTTC.

With respect to this clone: Other DNA sequences from this sample encode an identical CDR3 as well. The rearrangement joins TRBV28 to TRBJ1-1, with 7 bases lining up with TRBD1. The trim removed 6 bases at V and 1 base at J, leaving 2 bases unmatched. Germline V gene sequence: CDR1 MDHEN, CDR2 SYDVKM. There are 13 residues in the CDR3. CDR3 DNA: TGTGCCAGCAGCCAGGGGGGGAACACTGAAGCTTTCTTT. Protein sequence: CASSQGGNTEAFF.

This chain links TRBV5-1 with TRBJ1-6, with D possibly TRBD1 on 6 matching bases. V was shortened by 4 bases and J by 5 bases, with 19 bases between the two germline ends. The CDR3 spans 17 residues. The germline gives CDR1 SGHRS, CDR2 YFSETQ. CDR3 bases: TGCGCCAGCAGCCACGGAGATGGGGGGGCGGATAATTCACCCCTCCACTTT. Its protein product is CASSHGDGGADNSPLHF.

The V call is TRBV5-6, the J call TRBJ2-1; 8 bases line up with TRBD2. V lost 2 bases, J lost 7 bases, and 8 bases stayed unmatched. The CDR3 is made up of 15 amino acids. The germline V gene has CDR1 SGHDT and CDR2 YYEEEE. The CDR3 protein is CASSFRTGGPNEQFF. CDR3 nucleotide sequence: TGTGCCAGCAGCTTCCGGACGGGAGGGCCGAATGAGCAGTTCTTC.